Listed here is a single TCR beta chain. Germline V gene sequence: CDR1 MGHDK, CDR2 SYGVNS. After removal of 5 bases from V and 8 bases from J, the junction contained 12 bases not matched to a gene. The length of the CDR3 is 15 residues. How the authors handled the data: From reference gene primer amplification, estimates of nucleated cell counts were derived. Libraries were prepared by immunoSEQ multiplex PCR; TCRdb keeps only in-frame clonotypes and omits some of them. V and J calls and clone size are given by that table; D and trimming were obtained from the DNA. The sample has about 220,000 clones, about four fifths seen once. The sample originates from a study of blood T cell repertoires in COVID-19. For the study at large: The United States, Italy and Spain were the sources of the acute and convalescent COVID-19 samples. The analysed material was cDNA or gDNA that came from T cells, B-cell-depleted T cells, or PBMCs.

Sample: peripheral blood. The sequence was obtained from an elderly woman with acute or convalescent COVID-19. The V and J genes are TRBV25-1 and TRBJ1-2; TRBD1 agrees at 9 bases. This CDR3 reads CASSYITGGLGGYTF. CDR3 in DNA: TGTGCCAGCAGTTATATAACAGGGGGCCTCGGGGGCTACACCTTC.